This TCR beta chain is from a study of T cell responses to AZD1222 COVID-19 vaccine. Study results and caveats: Clonal diversity may have been underestimated in mostly white British donors.

Method: immunoSEQ multiplex PCR; TCRdb's copy keeps in-frame clones and lacks some. The table lists approximately 180,000 clones, over 85% of them singletons. Germline CDR1 is LNHDA and CDR2 is SQIVND (reference sequence). Deletions cut 5 bases from V and 5 bases from J, with 10 bases between. The CDR3 spans 13 residues. Notes on this clone: Its antigen is as yet unknown.

The receptor was isolated from an adult who received the MenACWY meningococcal vaccine as a control. J is TRBJ1-5 and V is TRBV19; D remains ambiguous. Sequenced material: peripheral blood, taken 28 days after the second dose of the MenACWY control vaccine. DNA of the CDR3: TGTGCCAGTAGTCCCGGGATCTATCAGCCCCAGCATTTT. It encodes CASSPGIYQPQHF.